This TCR beta chain was sequenced in a study of cytomegalovirus exposure and HLA in healthy donors. The PCR was carried out with 60 Vbeta primers and 13 Jbeta primers. Clones were sequenced by immunoSEQ multiplex PCR, and TCRdb holds only the in-frame ones, with some missing. The sample holds roughly 100,000 clones, about 66% seen once. As for this clone: One end of the junction is discordant with germline, which a read error may explain.

The CDR3 totals 13 residues. The V gene's germline CDR1 is SGHDN and CDR2 FVKESK. The sequence derives from a woman between 50 and 59 years old in good health and CMV-seropositive. Sequencing used PBMCs. The chain recombines TRBV14 with TRBJ1-6; no clear D gene. CDR3 bases: TGTGCCAACAGCCAAGAGTCTCGTTCACCCCTCCACTTT. It is translated as CANSQESRSPLHF.